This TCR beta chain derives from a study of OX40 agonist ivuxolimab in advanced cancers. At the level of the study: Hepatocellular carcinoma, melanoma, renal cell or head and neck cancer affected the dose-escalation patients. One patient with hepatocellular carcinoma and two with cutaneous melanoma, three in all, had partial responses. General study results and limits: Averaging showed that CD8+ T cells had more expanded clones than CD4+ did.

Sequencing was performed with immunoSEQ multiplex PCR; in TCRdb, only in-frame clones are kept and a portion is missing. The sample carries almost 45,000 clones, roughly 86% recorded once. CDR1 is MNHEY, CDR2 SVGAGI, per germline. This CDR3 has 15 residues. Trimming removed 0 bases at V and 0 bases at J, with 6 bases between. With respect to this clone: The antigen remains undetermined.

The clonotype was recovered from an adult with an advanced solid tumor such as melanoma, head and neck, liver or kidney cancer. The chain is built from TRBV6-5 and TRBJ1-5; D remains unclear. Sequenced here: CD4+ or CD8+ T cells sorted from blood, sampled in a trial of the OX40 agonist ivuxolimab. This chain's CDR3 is CASSYSWDSNQPQHF. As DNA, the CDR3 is TGTGCCAGCAGTTACTCGTGGGATAGCAATCAGCCCCAGCATTTT.